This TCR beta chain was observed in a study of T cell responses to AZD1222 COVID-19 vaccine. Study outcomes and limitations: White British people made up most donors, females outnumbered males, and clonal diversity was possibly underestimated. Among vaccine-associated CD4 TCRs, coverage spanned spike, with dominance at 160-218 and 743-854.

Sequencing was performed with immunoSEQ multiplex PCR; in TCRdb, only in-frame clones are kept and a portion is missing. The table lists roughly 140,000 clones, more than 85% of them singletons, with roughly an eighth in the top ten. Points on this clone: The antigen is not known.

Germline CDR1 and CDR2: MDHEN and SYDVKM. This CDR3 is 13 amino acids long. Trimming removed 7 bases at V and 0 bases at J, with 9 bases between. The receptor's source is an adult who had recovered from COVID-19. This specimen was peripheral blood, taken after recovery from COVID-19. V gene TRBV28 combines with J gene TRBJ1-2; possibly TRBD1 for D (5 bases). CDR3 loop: CASTPTANYGYTF. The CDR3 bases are TGTGCCAGCACCCCGACAGCTAACTATGGCTACACCTTC.